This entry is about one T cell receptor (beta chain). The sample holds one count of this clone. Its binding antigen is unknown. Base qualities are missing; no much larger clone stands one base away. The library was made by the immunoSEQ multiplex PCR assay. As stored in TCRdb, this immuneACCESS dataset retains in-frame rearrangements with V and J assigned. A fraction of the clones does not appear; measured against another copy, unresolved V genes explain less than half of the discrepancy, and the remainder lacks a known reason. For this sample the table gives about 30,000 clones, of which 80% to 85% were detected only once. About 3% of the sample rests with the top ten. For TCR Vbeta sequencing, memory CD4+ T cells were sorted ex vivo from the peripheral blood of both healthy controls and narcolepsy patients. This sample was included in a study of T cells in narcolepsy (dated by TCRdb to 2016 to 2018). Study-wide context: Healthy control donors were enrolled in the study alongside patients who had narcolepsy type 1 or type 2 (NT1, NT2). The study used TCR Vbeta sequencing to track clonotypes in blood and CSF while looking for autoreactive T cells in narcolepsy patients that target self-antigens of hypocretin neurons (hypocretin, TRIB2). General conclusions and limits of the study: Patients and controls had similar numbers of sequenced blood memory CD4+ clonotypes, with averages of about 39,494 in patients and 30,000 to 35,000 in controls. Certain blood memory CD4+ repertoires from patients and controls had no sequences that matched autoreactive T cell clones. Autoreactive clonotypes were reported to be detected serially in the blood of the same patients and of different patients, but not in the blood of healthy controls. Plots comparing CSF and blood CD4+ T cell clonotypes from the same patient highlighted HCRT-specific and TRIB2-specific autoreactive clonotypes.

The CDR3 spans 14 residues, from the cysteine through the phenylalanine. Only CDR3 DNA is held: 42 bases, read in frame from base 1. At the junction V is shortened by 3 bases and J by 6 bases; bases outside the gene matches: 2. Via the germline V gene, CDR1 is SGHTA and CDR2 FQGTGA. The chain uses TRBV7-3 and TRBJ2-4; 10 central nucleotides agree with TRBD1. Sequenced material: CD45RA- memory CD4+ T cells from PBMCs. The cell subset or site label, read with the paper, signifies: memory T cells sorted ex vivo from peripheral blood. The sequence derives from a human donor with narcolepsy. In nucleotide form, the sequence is TGTGCCAGCAGCTTGACAGGGGGCGCAAACATTCAGTACTTC. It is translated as CASSLTGGANIQYF.